This record covers a single T cell receptor (beta chain). The CDR3 totals 18 residues. Per germline, CDR1 SGDLS and CDR2 YYNGEE. The junction had 14 bases not matched to a gene; V was cut back by 0 bases and J by 5 bases. TCR beta VDJ combinations and CDR3 sequences were profiled from genomic DNA. TCRdb re-derived calls from the reads in MiXCR, one entry per CDR3 protein. The data hold about 160,000 distinct CDR3 sequences, with 70% to 80% observed a single time. The sample originates from a study of CD8+CD57+ T cells in acquired aplastic anemia. The overall study: Roughly 3.2 ug was the average amount of DNA from sorted CD4+ and CD8+ cells.

Individuals selected for sequencing had exhibited CD8+CD57+ cell expansion on flow cytometry. The material sequenced was sorted CD4+, CD8+, or CD8+CD57+ T cells (not recorded which) from PBMCs. The chain couples TRBV9 to TRBJ2-3, with 8 nucleotides matching TRBD1. This receptor was identified in a human donor with aplastic anemia. CDR3 bases: TGTGCCAGCAGCGTAGCCATTCTAGTAGGACAGGGAGTAGATACGCAGTATTTT. It specifies CASSVAILVGQGVDTQYF.